A selection of T cell receptor beta chains follows, all from one sample in a study of blood T cell repertoires in COVID-19. Assay used: immunoSEQ multiplex PCR; TCRdb lists only in-frame clones, some missing. The sample lists 150,000 to 200,000 clones, around nine tenths occurring once. Sequenced: peripheral blood. The receptors originated from a human donor in a cohort sampled during active COVID-19. Each CDR3 is given without its conserved first and last residue.

j_call: TRBJ1-2
v_call: TRBV15
cdr3_aa: ATSRDSGTGYT

j_call: TRBJ2-1
v_call: TRBV7-6
cdr3_aa: ASSLEVRVAINSYNEQF

j_call: TRBJ2-1
v_call: TRBV4-3
cdr3_aa: ASSQDAAGGPEEQF

j_call: TRBJ2-7
v_call: TRBV7-9
cdr3_aa: ASSGRRDRTPEQY

j_call: TRBJ1-3
v_call: TRBV18
cdr3_aa: ASSPQQGTSGNTIY

j_call: TRBJ2-2
v_call: TRBV6-5
cdr3_aa: ASRIGGAVHGELF

j_call: TRBJ2-3
v_call: TRBV11-2
cdr3_aa: ASVEGLAGITDTQY

j_call: TRBJ2-1
v_call: TRBV18
cdr3_aa: ASSPNSGFTSGRAAYNEQF

j_call: TRBJ1-2
v_call: TRBV6-2/TRBV6-3
cdr3_aa: ASSYSDRGQRGYT

j_call: TRBJ2-1
v_call: TRBV30
cdr3_aa: AWSRGGGYNEQF

j_call: TRBJ2-5
v_call: TRBV24-1
cdr3_aa: ATSDPRLAGGLETQY

j_call: TRBJ1-3
v_call: TRBV7-9
cdr3_aa: ASSLVGQLPSGNTIY

j_call: TRBJ2-1
v_call: TRBV4-3
cdr3_aa: ASSQGFRGFYNEQF

j_call: TRBJ1-6
v_call: TRBV30
cdr3_aa: TWSDRGRNSPLH

j_call: TRBJ2-5
v_call: TRBV14
cdr3_aa: ASSRWRDRGETQY

j_call: TRBJ1-3
v_call: TRBV9
cdr3_aa: ASSVGWGQGSNTIY

j_call: TRBJ2-7
v_call: TRBV27
cdr3_aa: ASSFGQGASYEQY

j_call: TRBJ2-7
v_call: TRBV6-6
cdr3_aa: ASSYSKQGGDEQY

j_call: TRBJ1-4
v_call: TRBV18
cdr3_aa: ASSPRGQGGEKLF

j_call: TRBJ2-7
v_call: TRBV6-6
cdr3_aa: ASSYSSGSEYEQY

j_call: TRBJ2-7
v_call: TRBV27
cdr3_aa: ASSFGLAGVRNEQY

j_call: TRBJ2-7
v_call: TRBV5-1
cdr3_aa: ASSLTTGPYEQY

j_call: TRBJ2-5
v_call: TRBV10-2
cdr3_aa: ASSQGTSGRNQETQY

j_call: TRBJ2-5
v_call: TRBV20-1
cdr3_aa: SASRGRAQETQY

j_call: TRBJ2-1
v_call: TRBV6-4
cdr3_aa: ASRASGGPGNEQF

j_call: TRBJ1-1
v_call: TRBV5-1
cdr3_aa: ASSRDRDEAF

j_call: TRBJ2-1
v_call: TRBV24-1
cdr3_aa: ATSDLGSGRQF

j_call: TRBJ2-5
v_call: TRBV5-6
cdr3_aa: ASSSLGRETQY